This T cell receptor beta chain was found in a study of T cells after somatic rescue of genetic block. Produced via immunoSEQ multiplex PCR; TCRdb's table is partial and in-frame only. Of roughly 110,000 clones listed, just over 90% are singletons. V was cut by 6 bases and J by 8 bases, with 13 bases left in between. Germline assignment: CDR1 DFQATT and CDR2 SNEGSKA (reference sequence). The CDR3 contains 11 residues. The sequenced material came from peripheral blood mononuclear cells (PBMCs). J is TRBJ1-2 and V is TRBV20-1; D call uncertain. This TCR was recovered from a young woman. CDR3 nucleotide sequence: TGCAGTGCCGCGACGGGGAGAGGCTACACCTTC. It encodes CSAATGRGYTF.